These T cell receptor beta chains were read from a single sample in a study of identical twins. Each CDR3 protein gets one entry after TCRdb re-called the 5' RACE reads with MiXCR. There are some 790,000 distinct CDR3 sequences in the sample; roughly 18% occur only once, and about an eighth lies in the top ten. These data also formed part of another study, on T cells expressing NK-cell markers.

Sequenced material: PBMCs. The source is a woman aged 18-30 years in good health. Both conserved end residues are trimmed from each CDR3.

v_call	j_call	cdr3_aa
TRBV5-1	TRBJ2-3	ASSLVLAGGPTDTQY
TRBV7-9	TRBJ1-3	ASSLVGSGNTIY
TRBV7-9	TRBJ1-1	ASSFPSTGDAEAF
TRBV7-9	TRBJ2-1	ASSPMGESYNEQF
TRBV5-1	TRBJ1-2	ASNRDEGLYGYT
TRBV12-3/TRBV12-4	TRBJ2-7	ASTRSGRNAYEQY
TRBV12-3/TRBV12-4	TRBJ1-5	ASSPPMGLYSNQPQH
TRBV20-1	TRBJ2-7	SAPGTLHGEQY
TRBV5-5	TRBJ1-6	ASSFRFGGDLNSPLH
TRBV12-3/TRBV12-4	TRBJ2-7	ASGGGTYEQY
TRBV18	TRBJ2-1	ASSPDLGYYNEQF
TRBV6-1	TRBJ2-7	ASDGTESSYEQY
TRBV20-1	TRBJ1-1	SATMGQPTEAF
TRBV20-1	TRBJ1-2	SATRRDSGYGYT
TRBV5-1	TRBJ2-7	ASSPDPSAPTYEQY
TRBV5-1	TRBJ2-1	ASSFGGRRTPNEQF
TRBV5-5	TRBJ2-1	ASSFRGPPYNEQF
TRBV20-1	TRBJ1-6	SALTRQGGSPLH
TRBV15	TRBJ2-2	ATSSGGTGELF
TRBV10-2	TRBJ1-1	ASRPHRDRGRTEAF
TRBV6-5	TRBJ2-7	ASSYYWLSSYEQY
TRBV3-1	TRBJ1-1	ASVLQGGGNTEAF
TRBV6-1	TRBJ2-3	ASSVRQGRTSSTDTQY
TRBV20-1	TRBJ1-2	SARGRGGGYGYT
TRBV7-8	TRBJ2-1	ASRYRQGRSGEQF
TRBV7-6	TRBJ2-5	ASSFNAGSETQY
TRBV6-1	TRBJ1-1	ASGSRGKGTEAF
TRBV3-1	TRBJ2-2	ASSPQSAGAGELF
TRBV4-3	TRBJ1-2	ASSRGTGGQGYT
TRBV11-2	TRBJ1-2	ASSAAQGPLYGYT
TRBV12-3/TRBV12-4	TRBJ2-7	ASSIEREDYEQY
TRBV20-1	TRBJ2-7	SARAVTGADEQY
TRBV12-3/TRBV12-4	TRBJ2-1	ASSTSGAHNEQF
TRBV12-3/TRBV12-4	TRBJ2-3	ASWWREDTQY
TRBV10-3	TRBJ2-3	AISPNIPSTDTQY
TRBV4-3	TRBJ1-2	ASSQALGQGSYGYT
TRBV4-3	TRBJ1-2	ASSQFVGDYGYT
TRBV20-1	TRBJ1-2	SAEQGMGGYT
TRBV7-2	TRBJ2-2	ASSARQGAATGELF
TRBV7-2	TRBJ2-5	ASSPRTGFIQTQY
TRBV24-1	TRBJ2-5	ATSAPEGGKETQY
TRBV12-3/TRBV12-4	TRBJ1-1	ASSLGQYNTEAF
TRBV6-1	TRBJ2-3	ASGPRGGARDTQY
TRBV5-1	TRBJ2-7	ASSYGTTATYEQY
TRBV3-1	TRBJ2-5	ASSRSSGTGETQY